This TCR beta chain derives from a study of post-analysis software for immune sequencing data. At the level of the study: Recorded disease courses covered relapsing-remitting, secondary progressive and progressive-relapsing multiple sclerosis. Some patients had no subtype annotation. General study findings and limits: Five or six TRBV segments (TRBV5-6, TRBV5-1 and TRBV20-1 among them) occurred more frequently in patients than in controls. A significant reduction in normalized Chao1 diversity was observed in multiple sclerosis patients versus controls. Strong co-clustering by F measure was seen for same-batch samples.

This CDR3 is 15 amino acids long. From germline, CDR1 is DFQATT and CDR2 SNEGSKA (reference sequence). The J segment lost 0 bases and the V segment lost 0 bases, leaving 4 bases of the junction unmatched. Unique molecular identifiers tagged the TCR beta cDNA libraries. TCRdb passed the PCR reads through MiXCR, listing each CDR3 protein once. The sample has some 690,000 distinct CDR3 sequences, 30% seen once. In the case of this clonotype: Its antigen is as yet unknown.

This sequence was found in a girl between 5 and 17 years old with multiple sclerosis. The sequenced sample consisted of blood. This chain joins TRBV20-1 and TRBJ2-7; 8 nucleotides match TRBD2. The chain's CDR3 is CSARDKRGLSYEQYF. The CDR3 DNA reads TGCAGTGCTAGAGATAAGCGGGGGCTCTCCTACGAGCAGTACTTC.